The clone carrying this T cell receptor (beta chain) was seen at least ten times. The antigen is unknown. This record comes from a study of T cells after yellow fever vaccination. Study details: SMART-Seq v4 Ultra Low Input prepared the low-cell-number fractions. Broader study findings: Abundant bulk-population clonotypes could contaminate the FACS-sorted repertoires. Most clones from primary vaccination were detected again post-booster (96% CD4, about 85% CD8).

Researchers made TCR cDNA using 5'RACE template switching, and this step added a universal primer site and UMIs. TCRdb re-called the 5' RACE reads through MiXCR, storing one row per CDR3 protein. The sample records about 350,000 distinct CDR3 sequences, roughly 10% being singletons. Trimming removed 4 bases from V and 1 base from J, with 8 bases in between. Germline V gives CDR1 LGHNA, CDR2 YSLEER. The length of the CDR3 is 15 residues. The source was PBMCs, collected on the day of the first yellow fever vaccination. This receptor was obtained from a man aged 18-30 years who received the YFV17D yellow fever vaccine. V is TRBV4-3 and J is TRBJ2-6; maybe TRBD1 (5 bases). The CDR3 spells CASSRQGSGANVLTF. As DNA, the CDR3 is TGCGCCAGCAGCCGTCAGGGTTCTGGGGCCAACGTCCTGACTTTC.